One and the same sample provided the 30 T cell receptor beta chains below, sequenced in a study of monozygotic twins with inflammatory bowel disease (dated by TCRdb to about 2019). Libraries came from 5' RACE. Sequencing was carried out with an Illumina HiSeq 2500. Through TCRdb reprocessing, the reads give one entry per CDR3 protein sequence; DNA is omitted. The table for this sample shows about 43,000 distinct CDR3 sequences. Approximately 5.8% of the sample is held by the ten biggest clonotypes. Sequencing was carried out using blood. The receptor source for this set is a human donor with ulcerative colitis or Crohn's disease, or a healthy co-twin of an affected twin (not recorded which).

V and J are TRBV7-3 and TRBJ2-7; TCRdb selects TRBD1, and the lack of DNA leaves this call unchecked. Germline lookup yields CDR1 SGHTA and CDR2 FQGTGA. CDR3 length equals 14 residues. CDR3 in amino acids: CASSFGQPDYEQYF.

This sequence joins TRBV29-1 and TRBJ1-2; no DNA is available, so the TRBD1 call from TCRdb remains unchecked. Germline loops: CDR1 SQVTM, CDR2 ANQGSEA. This CDR3 has 13 amino acids. This CDR3 is CSVPRDNSEGYTF.

This clonotype is deemed medium-sized by its frequency. This chain connects TRBV2 to TRBJ2-5. Germline values: CDR1 SNHLY, CDR2 FYNNEI. The CDR3 is made up of 11 amino acids. The CDR3 protein is CASSLEKTQYF. The full variable domain, with the rest looked up from reference TRBV2 and TRBJ2-5, is EPEVTQTPSHQVTQMGQEVILRCVPISNHLYFYWYRQILGQKVEFLVSFYNNEISEKSEIFDDQFSVERPDGSNFTLKIRSTKLEDSAMYFCASSLEKTQYFGPGTRLLVL.

V usage is TRBV20-1 and J usage is TRBJ2-5; the D call from TCRdb, TRBD2, cannot be confirmed without DNA. Germline CDR1 DFQATT, CDR2 SNEGSKA (reference sequence). This CDR3 contains 15 residues. CDR3 residues: CSARKLEESQETQYF.

The rearrangement uses TRBV19 and TRBJ1-2; TCRdb picks TRBD1, but there is no DNA to check that call. Germline V gene lookup returns CDR1 LNHDA and CDR2 SQIVND (reference sequence). The CDR3 has 15 amino acids. CDR3 residues: CASANRGPWGYGYTF.

V usage is TRBV27 and J usage is TRBJ2-1; checking the TCRdb D call of TRBD2 is not possible without DNA. This CDR3 is built from 16 residues. CDR1 and CDR2 from the germline V gene are MNHEY and SMNVEV (reference sequence). The CDR3 loop is CASSPGGGGGANEQFF.

The rearrangement uses TRBV12-5 and TRBJ1-1; TCRdb outputs TRBD1, but without DNA this stays unchecked. There are 13 residues in the CDR3. Germline assignment: CDR1 LGHNT and CDR2 FRNRAP. The CDR3 protein is CASGSGSWGEAFF.

V gene TRBV12-3 or TRBV12-4 combines with J gene TRBJ1-1; the TCRdb call, TRBD1, lacks DNA for checking. This CDR3 region has 14 residues. The CDR3 sequence: CASSPGQGISEAFF.

This chain joins TRBV7-2 and TRBJ2-3; without DNA, the TCRdb call of TRBD2 cannot be checked. CDR3 length: 15 amino acids. Germline V gene data show CDR1 as SGHTA and CDR2 as FQGNSA. CDR3 region: CASSQLASSTDTQYF.

V and J are TRBV28 and TRBJ2-1. The CDR3 consists of 14 residues. The germline V gene has CDR1 MDHEN and CDR2 SYDVKM. The CDR3 loop is CASSFQLSYNEQFF.

J is TRBJ2-7 and V is TRBV2; lacking DNA, the TRBD2 call made by TCRdb goes unchecked. Germline V gene sequence: CDR1 SNHLY, CDR2 FYNNEI. This CDR3 is 14 amino acids long. CDR3 region: CASRGPGLAYEQYF. Full variable domain (remainder filled in from reference TRBV2 and TRBJ2-7): EPEVTQTPSHQVTQMGQEVILRCVPISNHLYFYWYRQILGQKVEFLVSFYNNEISEKSEIFDDQFSVERPDGSNFTLKIRSTKLEDSAMYFCASRGPGLAYEQYFGPGTRLTVT.

This CDR3 reads CASSLGGRANTEAFF. The chain links TRBV13 to TRBJ1-1. This CDR3 contains 15 residues. Germline loops: CDR1 PRHDT, CDR2 FYEKMQ (reference sequence). The variable domain in full, with the rest retrieved from reference TRBV13 and TRBJ1-1, is AAGVIQSPRHLIKEKRETATLKCYPIPRHDTVYWYQQGPGQDPQFLISFYEKMQSDKGSIPDRFSAQQFSDYHSELNMSSLELGDSALYFCASSLGGRANTEAFFGQGTRLTVV.

The CDR3 sequence: CASTLRTGLSTEAFF. This chain joins TRBV2 and TRBJ1-1; as DNA is missing, the TRBD1 call by TCRdb cannot be tested. Germline V lookup: CDR1 SNHLY, CDR2 FYNNEI. The CDR3 runs to 15 residues.

This clonotype is identified as medium-sized from frequency. The chain has TRBV29-1 and TRBJ1-4. CDR3 length: 11 amino acids. Per the germline V gene, CDR1 is SQVTM and CDR2 is ANQGSEA. CDR3 protein: CSVAEGEKLFF.

This rearrangement joins TRBV27 to TRBJ1-5; TCRdb reports TRBD1, a call that lacks DNA to check it against. The CDR3 is 15 residues long. Germline V gene data show CDR1 as MNHEY and CDR2 as SMNVEV (reference sequence). The CDR3 loop reads CASSRTGWTDQPQHF.

This chain uses TRBV20-1 with TRBJ1-5; TCRdb returns TRBD1, unconfirmable since there is no DNA. There are 13 residues in the CDR3. CDR1 is DFQATT and CDR2 is SNEGSKA in the germline V gene (reference sequence). CDR3 protein: CSASWDGNQPQHF.

J is TRBJ1-2 and V is TRBV7-2; the TCRdb call, TRBD1, lacks DNA for checking. This CDR3 has 14 amino acids. Germline values: CDR1 SGHTA, CDR2 FQGNSA. The CDR3 region is CASSLLRGAAGYTF.

The chain has TRBV20-1 and TRBJ1-5. The CDR3 contains 12 residues. Germline loops: CDR1 DFQATT, CDR2 SNEGSKA (reference sequence). This CDR3 is CSASRQDQPQHF.

The rearrangement uses TRBV20-1 and TRBJ2-1; as DNA is missing, the TRBD2 call by TCRdb cannot be tested. CDR3 size: 17 residues. Germline V gives CDR1 DFQATT, CDR2 SNEGSKA (reference sequence). CDR3 region: CSARTSGGTGSYNEQFF.

The chain's CDR3 is CASSPDFNNEQFF. The chain carries TRBV3-1 and TRBJ2-1. The CDR3 loop spans 13 amino acids. CDR1 is LGHDT and CDR2 is YNNKEL in the germline V gene (reference sequence).

V is TRBV28 and J is TRBJ2-4; the D gene TCRdb calls, TRBD2, cannot be checked with no DNA. CDR3 length equals 13 residues. Germline assignment: CDR1 MDHEN and CDR2 SYDVKM. This CDR3 reads CASSPTSPGIQYF.

This chain connects TRBV7-8 to TRBJ2-1. The CDR3 runs 11 residues. Germline-derived CDR1 and CDR2 are SGHVS and FQNEAQ. The chain's CDR3 is CASSPRNEQFF.

The gene calls are TRBV10-2 and TRBJ2-1; TCRdb picks TRBD1, but there is no DNA to check that call. The CDR3 spans 12 residues. CDR1 is WSHSY, CDR2 SAAADI, per germline. The CDR3 is CASSDPDREQFF.

This chain links TRBV18 with TRBJ2-2; TCRdb's D gene call, TRBD1, goes unchecked for lack of DNA. This CDR3 is 17 amino acids long. Per germline, CDR1 KGHSH and CDR2 LQKENI. The CDR3 protein is CASSPLRDTSNTGELFF.

The J gene is TRBJ2-3, the V gene TRBV29-1; checking the TCRdb D call of TRBD1 is not possible without DNA. The germline CDR1 and CDR2 sequences are SQVTM and ANQGSEA. The CDR3 is 15 residues long. This chain's CDR3 is CSVVQGVGWTDTQYF.

The rearrangement joins TRBV28 to TRBJ2-3. This CDR3 region has 16 residues. Germline CDR1 MDHEN, CDR2 SYDVKM. The CDR3 protein is CASSSKQSSGTDTQYF.

The chain uses TRBV7-2 and TRBJ1-2; TCRdb designates TRBD1, a call that cannot be tested without DNA. Looked up from germline, CDR1 is SGHTA and CDR2 is FQGNSA. The CDR3 sequence is 16 residues long. Here the CDR3 reads CASSFFETAPNYGYTF. The full variable domain, its missing parts supplied by reference TRBV7-2 and TRBJ1-2, is GAGVSQSPSNKVTEKGKDVELRCDPISGHTALYWYRQSLGQGLEFLIYFQGNSAPDKSGLPSDRFSAERTGGSVSTLTIQRTQQEDSAVYLCASSFFETAPNYGYTFGSGTRLTVV.

The CDR3 is CASSLARTGGNGYTF. The chain employs TRBV12-3 or TRBV12-4 and TRBJ1-2; TCRdb selects TRBD1, and the lack of DNA leaves this call unchecked. This CDR3 spans 15 amino acids.

V gene TRBV7-2 combines with J gene TRBJ2-1; the D call of TRBD2 rests on TCRdb alone, since no DNA is present to check it. The CDR3 has 15 residues. Looked up from germline, CDR1 is SGHTA and CDR2 is FQGNSA. The CDR3 protein is CASSLTGLAYNEQFF.

This chain joins TRBV19 and TRBJ2-1. The germline V gene has CDR1 LNHDA and CDR2 SQIVND (reference sequence). The CDR3 is made up of 14 amino acids. The CDR3 loop is CASRSGSSYNEQFF. The full variable domain, in which reference TRBV19 and TRBJ2-1 provide the parts outside the CDR3, is DGGITQSPKYLFRKEGQNVTLSCEQNLNHDAMYWYRQDPGQGLRLIYYSQIVNDFQKGDIAEGYSVSREKKESFPLTVTSAQKNPTAFYLCASRSGSSYNEQFFGPGTRLTVL.